The 24 T cell receptor beta chains listed next were all sequenced from one sample in a study of monozygotic twins with inflammatory bowel disease. TCRdb re-analyzed the 5' RACE reads; it lists each CDR3 protein once, without DNA. The repertoire shows approximately 210,000 distinct CDR3 sequences; the top ten hold roughly 8%. The sequenced sample was blood. Receptors originate from a human donor with ulcerative colitis or Crohn's disease, or a healthy co-twin of an affected twin (not recorded which).

V usage is TRBV28 and J usage is TRBJ2-3. Germline assignment: CDR1 MDHEN and CDR2 SYDVKM. CDR3 length: 14 amino acids. The CDR3 is CASRTAYQGDTQYF.

This chain joins TRBV24-1 and TRBJ2-3; TCRdb calls TRBD2, which cannot be checked without DNA. In germline, CDR1 is KGHDR, CDR2 SFDVKD. This CDR3 contains 18 residues. The CDR3 is CATSRGGGVKRGTDTQYF.

This sequence joins TRBV5-1 and TRBJ2-3. Germline assignment: CDR1 SGHRS and CDR2 YFSETQ. The CDR3 has 12 amino acids. The chain's CDR3 is CASRGSTDTQYF.

The V and J genes are TRBV7-2 and TRBJ2-7; the D gene TCRdb calls, TRBD1, cannot be checked with no DNA. Germline V gene lookup returns CDR1 SGHTA and CDR2 FQGNSA. This CDR3 spans 17 amino acids. CDR3 protein: CASSLQTRGGYGYEQYF.

The chain combines TRBV12-3 or TRBV12-4 with TRBJ1-2. This CDR3 region has 13 residues. The CDR3 region is CASSLSNNYGYTF.

The V gene is TRBV5-1, the J gene TRBJ1-1; TCRdb's D call of TRBD1 is untestable without DNA. The CDR3 is 13 residues long. Germline CDR1 is SGHRS and CDR2 is YFSETQ. Here the CDR3 reads CASSPLAGGKAYF.

The rearrangement links TRBV5-1 to TRBJ2-7. The V gene's germline CDR1 is SGHRS and CDR2 YFSETQ. This CDR3 is built from 14 residues. CDR3 sequence: CASSLSGRRGEQYF. The full variable domain, its missing parts supplied by reference TRBV5-1 and TRBJ2-7, is KAGVTQTPRYLIKTRGQQVTLSCSPISGHRSVSWYQQTPGQGLQFLFEYFSETQRNKGNFPGRFSGRQFSNSRSEMNVSTLELGDSALYLCASSLSGRRGEQYFGPGTRLTVT.

The chain uses TRBV19 and TRBJ1-2; TCRdb indicates TRBD1, and absent DNA this call remains unverified. The germline V gene encodes CDR1 LNHDA and CDR2 SQIVND (reference sequence). This CDR3 region has 15 residues. CDR3 sequence reads: CASSATGVVNYGYTF.

V is TRBV5-1 and J is TRBJ2-6; TCRdb's D call, TRBD1, is unchecked because there is no DNA. Germline lookup yields CDR1 SGHRS and CDR2 YFSETQ. This CDR3 comprises 19 residues. CDR3 sequence: CASSLRDRGRLPGANVLTF.

The chain links TRBV30 to TRBJ2-7; TCRdb returns TRBD2, unconfirmable since there is no DNA. Germline-derived CDR1 and CDR2 are GTSNPN and SVGIG (reference sequence). CDR3 length: 19 amino acids. The CDR3 here is CAWSYGRGTSGRFSYEQYF.

This chain uses TRBV15 with TRBJ2-1. CDR1 is LNHNV and CDR2 is YYDKDF in the germline V gene (reference sequence). This CDR3 is 13 amino acids long. The CDR3 here is CATSSTRYNEQFF.

This chain uses TRBV5-1 with TRBJ1-2; TCRdb's D call of TRBD1 is untestable without DNA. Germline-derived CDR1 and CDR2 are SGHRS and YFSETQ. The CDR3 is made up of 15 amino acids. The CDR3 here is CASSFSKGGENGYTF.

The chain recombines TRBV29-1 with TRBJ2-1; the D gene TCRdb calls, TRBD1, cannot be checked with no DNA. The germline V gene encodes CDR1 SQVTM and CDR2 ANQGSEA. The CDR3 consists of 13 residues. This CDR3 reads CSVEVSQGVEQFF.

The chain is built from TRBV20-1 and TRBJ1-1; lacking DNA, the TRBD1 call made by TCRdb goes unchecked. The length of the CDR3 is 12 residues. The germline V gene has CDR1 DFQATT and CDR2 SNEGSKA (reference sequence). This CDR3 is CSAQQENTEAFF.

This chain's CDR3 is CASSILGRNNEQFF. The chain joins TRBV19 to TRBJ2-1; TCRdb's assignment of TRBD2 cannot be checked, as there is no DNA. Germline V CDR1 and CDR2: LNHDA, SQIVND (reference sequence). CDR3 length equals 14 residues.

The rearrangement links TRBV7-9 to TRBJ2-1. The CDR3 is 15 amino acids. The germline V gene encodes CDR1 SEHNR and CDR2 FQNEAQ (reference sequence). CDR3 loop: CASSLLRGPYNEQFF. The whole variable domain, filled in from reference TRBV7-9 and TRBJ2-1, reads DTGVSQNPRHKITKRGQNVTFRCDPISEHNRLYWYRQTLGQGPEFLTYFQNEAQLEKSRLLSDRFSAERPKGSFSTLEIQRTEQGDSAMYLCASSLLRGPYNEQFFGPGTRLTVL.

The chain couples TRBV7-2 to TRBJ1-5; TCRdb proposes TRBD1, but this gene call is untestable without DNA. CDR3 length: 13 residues. CDR1 and CDR2 (germline): SGHTA, FQGNSA. CDR3 sequence reads: CAIRPTGDQPQHF.

This CDR3 is CASSHVRDRLYELGYTF. The chain employs TRBV18 and TRBJ1-2; TCRdb gives TRBD1 as the D gene, but with no DNA this cannot be confirmed. The CDR3 sequence is 17 residues long. Germline lookup yields CDR1 KGHSH and CDR2 LQKENI.

The V and J genes are TRBV3-1 and TRBJ1-5. This CDR3 has 15 amino acids. Germline V gene sequence: CDR1 LGHDT, CDR2 YNNKEL (reference sequence). CDR3 sequence reads: CASSQDYGVNQPQHF.

V gene TRBV12-3 or TRBV12-4 combines with J gene TRBJ1-6; TCRdb indicates TRBD1, and absent DNA this call remains unverified. The CDR3 totals 13 residues. CDR3: CASSLRQPSPLHF.

The chain links TRBV5-1 to TRBJ2-7; there is no DNA to check the TCRdb D call of TRBD1. This CDR3 spans 15 amino acids. Germline CDR1 and CDR2: SGHRS and YFSETQ. The CDR3 here is CASSLGDRSTYEQYF. The entire variable domain, with the rest obtained from reference TRBV5-1 and TRBJ2-7, is as follows: KAGVTQTPRYLIKTRGQQVTLSCSPISGHRSVSWYQQTPGQGLQFLFEYFSETQRNKGNFPGRFSGRQFSNSRSEMNVSTLELGDSALYLCASSLGDRSTYEQYFGPGTRLTVT.

CDR3 sequence reads: CASSIVPNPGRDGYTF. The chain is built from TRBV19 and TRBJ1-2; TCRdb outputs TRBD1, but without DNA this stays unchecked. This CDR3 has 16 residues. Germline values: CDR1 LNHDA, CDR2 SQIVND (reference sequence).

This sequence joins TRBV6-2 or TRBV6-3 and TRBJ2-1; without DNA, the TCRdb call of TRBD2 cannot be checked. The CDR3 is 17 amino acids. Per the germline V gene, CDR1 is MNHEY and CDR2 is SVGEGT. CDR3 amino acids: CASSLLGPPSPYNEQFF.

The chain recombines TRBV29-1 with TRBJ2-7; the TCRdb call, TRBD2, lacks DNA for checking. The CDR3 sequence is 13 residues long. Germline lookup yields CDR1 SQVTM and CDR2 ANQGSEA. CDR3 amino acids: CSGGLELSYEQYF.